This TCR beta chain was identified during a study of PD-1 blockade in mismatch repair-deficient tumors. Study observations and caveats: Rapid post-treatment expansion, then contraction, generally preceding radiologic response, marked tumor-resident clones.

Profiling relied on immunoSEQ multiplex PCR, and the TCRdb table lists in-frame clones only, not all of them. The data hold around 23,000 clones, with nearly 85% observed a single time. Turning to this clone: Antigen: not known.

Germline V gene sequence: CDR1 SGHRS, CDR2 YFSETQ. Trimming took off 0 bases at V and 0 bases at J, with 28 bases between the two ends. The CDR3 totals 21 residues. The sequenced sample was peripheral blood, obtained 12 weeks after starting pembrolizumab. The source is an adult with mismatch repair-deficient cancer. V is TRBV5-1 and J is TRBJ2-7; D perhaps matches TRBD1 (6 bases). The CDR3 region is CASSLAFPRTVRKGSSYEQYF. The DNA of the CDR3 is TGCGCCAGCAGCTTGGCTTTTCCTCGGACAGTCCGGAAAGGAAGCTCCTACGAGCAGTACTTC.